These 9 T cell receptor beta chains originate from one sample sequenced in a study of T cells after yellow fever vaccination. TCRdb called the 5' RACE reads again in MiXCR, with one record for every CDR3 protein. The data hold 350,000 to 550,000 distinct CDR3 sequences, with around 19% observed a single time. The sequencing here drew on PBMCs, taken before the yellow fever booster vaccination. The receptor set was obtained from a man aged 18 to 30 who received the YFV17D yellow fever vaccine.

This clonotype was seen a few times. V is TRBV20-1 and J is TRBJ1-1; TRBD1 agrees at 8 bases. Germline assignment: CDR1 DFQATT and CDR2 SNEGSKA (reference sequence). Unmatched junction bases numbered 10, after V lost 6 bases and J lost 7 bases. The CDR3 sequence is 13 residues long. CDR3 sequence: CSATTGAVFEAFF. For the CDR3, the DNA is TGCAGTGCGACGACAGGGGCGGTGTTTGAAGCTTTCTTT.

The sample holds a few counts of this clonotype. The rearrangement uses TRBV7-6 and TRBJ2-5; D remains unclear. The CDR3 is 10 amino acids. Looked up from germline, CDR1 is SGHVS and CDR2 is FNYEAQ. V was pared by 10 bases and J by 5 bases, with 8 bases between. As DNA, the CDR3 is TGTGCCACCATCCCGGAGACCCAGTACTTC. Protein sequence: CATIPETQYF.

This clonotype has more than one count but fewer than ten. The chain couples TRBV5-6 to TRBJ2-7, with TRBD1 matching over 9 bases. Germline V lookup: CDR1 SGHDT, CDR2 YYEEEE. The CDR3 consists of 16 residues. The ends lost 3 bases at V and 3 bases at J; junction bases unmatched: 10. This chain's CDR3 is CASSSGIGQGHYEQYV. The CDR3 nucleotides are TGTGCCAGCAGCTCAGGAATCGGACAGGGGCACTACGAGCAGTACGTC.

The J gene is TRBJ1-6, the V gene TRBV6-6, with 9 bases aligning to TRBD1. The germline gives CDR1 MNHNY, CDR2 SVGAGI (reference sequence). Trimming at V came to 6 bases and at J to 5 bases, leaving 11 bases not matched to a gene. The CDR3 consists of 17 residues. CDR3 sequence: CASRRRGTGQNNSPLHF. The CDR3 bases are TGTGCCAGCAGAAGACGGGGGACAGGGCAGAATAATTCACCCCTCCACTTT.

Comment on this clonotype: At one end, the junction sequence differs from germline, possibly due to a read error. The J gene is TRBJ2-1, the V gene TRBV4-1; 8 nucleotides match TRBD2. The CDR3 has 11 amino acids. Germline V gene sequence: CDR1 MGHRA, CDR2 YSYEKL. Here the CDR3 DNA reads TGCGCCAGCAGCCCGTTCGGACTAGCAGTCTTC. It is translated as CASSPFGLAVF.

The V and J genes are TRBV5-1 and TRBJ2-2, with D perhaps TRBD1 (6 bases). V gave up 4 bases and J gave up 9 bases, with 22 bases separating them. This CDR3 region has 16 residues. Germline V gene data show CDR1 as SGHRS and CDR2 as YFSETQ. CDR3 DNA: TGCGCCAGCAGCCCCCAGGGGTTGGGTTTTAACCGGGAGCTGTTTTTT. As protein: CASSPQGLGFNRELFF.

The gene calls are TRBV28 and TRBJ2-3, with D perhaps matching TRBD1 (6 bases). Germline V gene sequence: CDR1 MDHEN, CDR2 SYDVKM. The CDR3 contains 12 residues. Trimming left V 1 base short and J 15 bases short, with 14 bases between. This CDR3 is CASSLYKQGGYF. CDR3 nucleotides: TGTGCCAGCAGTTTATACAAACAGGGTGGATATTTT. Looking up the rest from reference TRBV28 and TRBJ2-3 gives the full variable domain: DVKVTQSSRYLVKRTGEKVFLECVQDMDHENMFWYRQDPGLGLRLIYFSYDVKMKEKGDIPEGYSVSREKKERFSLILESASTNQTSMYLCASSLYKQGGYFGPGTRLTVL.

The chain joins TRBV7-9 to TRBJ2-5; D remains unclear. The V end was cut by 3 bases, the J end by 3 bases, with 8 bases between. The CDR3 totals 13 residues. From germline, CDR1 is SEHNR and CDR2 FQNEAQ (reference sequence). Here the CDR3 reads CASSFTSEETQYF. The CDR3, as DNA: TGTGCCAGCAGCTTTACCAGCGAAGAGACCCAGTACTTC.

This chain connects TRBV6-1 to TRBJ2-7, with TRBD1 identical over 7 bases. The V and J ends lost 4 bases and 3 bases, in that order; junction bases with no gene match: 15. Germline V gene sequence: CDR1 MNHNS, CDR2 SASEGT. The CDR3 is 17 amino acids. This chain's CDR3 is CASSVRSDRTNFYEQYF. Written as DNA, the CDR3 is TGTGCCAGCAGTGTGCGATCGGACAGGACGAACTTCTACGAGCAGTACTTC.